This TCR beta chain derives from a study of cytomegalovirus exposure and HLA in healthy donors. General study results and limits: For most subjects, TCR beta sequences were reported to predict HLA-A and HLA-B alleles with accuracy. High specificity and sensitivity for cytomegalovirus status were reported for the classifier.

The CDR3 covers 15 residues. V lost 3 bases and J lost 5; bases outside the gene matches: 3. The germline V gene encodes CDR1 LGHNA and CDR2 YNFKEQ. A note on this clone: What it binds is not known.

13 Jbeta primers and 60 Vbeta primers were used for the PCR. Authors' processing steps: An analysis performed later counted about 80 million unique TCR beta chains (roughly 11 million of them shared). Sequencing used immunoSEQ multiplex PCR; TCRdb keeps in-frame clones, though not all of them. V, J and clone size derive from that table, while D and trimming were established from the DNA sequence. The sample table sets out 130,000 or so clones. As for the donors, each was a healthy bone marrow donor. Sequencing input: PBMCs. V is TRBV4-2 and J is TRBJ2-1; 11 bases agree with TRBD2. This receptor was obtained from a woman aged 40 to 49 in good health and CMV-seronegative. In nucleotides, the CDR3 is TGTGCCAGCAGCCATTATAGCGGGGGGGACAATGAGCAGTTCTTC. The encoded protein is CASSHYSGGDNEQFF.